These 9 T cell receptor beta chains were all obtained from the same sample, sequenced in a study of CD8+CD57+ T cells in acquired aplastic anemia. Using genomic DNA as the template, TCR beta VDJ and CDR3 profiling was carried out. TCRdb re-derived calls from the reads in MiXCR, one entry per CDR3 protein. The table lists about 220,000 distinct CDR3 sequences, roughly 35% of them singletons. The material sequenced was sorted CD4+, CD8+, or CD8+CD57+ T cells (not recorded which) from PBMCs. The receptors originated from a human donor in good health, serving as a control.

This clonotype has a count of ten or more. This chain uses TRBV20-1 with TRBJ1-1; 7 bases are shared with TRBD1. Unmatched junction bases numbered 7, after V lost 5 bases and J lost 7 bases. The germline gives CDR1 DFQATT, CDR2 SNEGSKA (reference sequence). This CDR3 has 12 residues. The CDR3 nucleotides read TGCAGTGCTTTGGGACAGTTGGATGAAGCTTTCTTT. Amino acids: CSALGQLDEAFF.

Many counts were recorded for this clonotype. The chain couples TRBV29-1 to TRBJ1-1; D is perhaps TRBD1 (6 bases). Per germline, CDR1 SQVTM and CDR2 ANQGSEA. V was clipped by 4 bases and J by 2 bases, with 20 bases between them. This CDR3 spans 16 amino acids. The CDR3 loop is CSVVGKTGKKNTEAFF. As DNA, the CDR3 is TGCAGCGTTGTTGGGAAGACAGGCAAGAAAAACACTGAAGCTTTCTTT.

The sample holds many counts of this clonotype. The V gene is TRBV7-9, the J gene TRBJ1-4; 7 bases match TRBD1. CDR1 SEHNR and CDR2 FQNEAQ come from the germline V gene (reference sequence). After removal of 5 bases from V and 8 bases from J, the junction contained 5 bases not matched to a gene. The CDR3 covers 13 residues. The CDR3 DNA sequence: TGTGCCAGCAGCGGTACAGGGGCAGAAAAACTGTTTTTT. This encodes CASSGTGAEKLFF.

This chain uses TRBV12-5 with TRBJ2-5; 9 nucleotides agree with TRBD1. The CDR3 is 14 amino acids. The junction had 6 bases not matched to a gene; V was cut back by 5 bases and J by 5 bases. The germline V gene encodes CDR1 LGHNT and CDR2 FRNRAP. Here the CDR3 DNA reads TGTGCTAGTGGTCCGGGACAGGGTACCGAGACCCAGTACTTC. Its translation: CASGPGQGTETQYF.

The chain uses TRBV10-3 and TRBJ1-2, with D possibly TRBD1 on 5 matching bases. The CDR3 has 14 residues. The germline V gene has CDR1 ENHRY and CDR2 SYGVKD. V gave up 2 bases and J gave up 5 bases, with 12 bases separating them. CDR3 sequence (DNA): TGTGCCATCAGTGAGGTGGGACCCTTGTATGGCTACACCTTC. It translates to CAISEVGPLYGYTF.

In this sample, this clonotype turned up once. The V call is TRBV2, the J call TRBJ1-6; the D is unclear. The germline V gene encodes CDR1 SNHLY and CDR2 FYNNEI. This CDR3 has 15 residues. Trimming shortened V by 2 bases and J by 6 bases, and 11 bases separated the two germline ends. CDR3 nucleotide sequence: TGTGCCAGCAGTGAAAGTGGGCTCGGTAATTCACCCCTCCACTTT. It is translated as CASSESGLGNSPLHF.

The V gene is TRBV2, the J gene TRBJ2-2; D gene uncertain. Germline lookup yields CDR1 SNHLY and CDR2 FYNNEI. The CDR3 contains 11 residues. The germline V and J ends were trimmed by 8 bases and 7 bases, with 8 bases remaining between them. The CDR3 region is CASVKVGELFF. CDR3 bases: TGTGCCAGCGTTAAGGTCGGGGAGCTGTTTTTT.

This clonotype was seen ten or more times. This chain joins TRBV19 and TRBJ2-2; D is unclear. CDR3 length: 13 amino acids. Germline lookup yields CDR1 LNHDA and CDR2 SQIVND (reference sequence). Trimming shortened V by 7 bases and J by 4 bases, and 10 bases separated the two germline ends. The DNA for the CDR3 is TGTGCCAGTACCGCGGTAGCCACCGGGGAGCTGTTTTTT. Translated, it gives CASTAVATGELFF.

This clonotype was counted ten times or more. The chain uses TRBV7-9 and TRBJ2-1; D possibly uses TRBD1 or TRBD2 (6 bases each). The CDR3 consists of 13 residues. The germline V gene encodes CDR1 SEHNR and CDR2 FQNEAQ (reference sequence). Trimming left V 5 bases short and J 12 bases short, with 17 bases between. CDR3 bases: TGTGCCAGCAGCATCCTTGGGGGGCAAGCGCAGTTCTTC. As protein: CASSILGGQAQFF.